Listed below are T cell receptor beta chains from one sample, sequenced in a study of vaccination and CD4 T cells after COVID-19. TCRdb used MiXCR to reprocess the PCR reads, holding one entry per CDR3 protein. Of 20,000 to 25,000 distinct CDR3 sequences listed, roughly two fifths are singletons. These receptors are not linked to any known antigen. The source material was CD4+ T cells from blood, cultured in vitro, sampled about 7 months after SARS-CoV-2 vaccination. These receptors all come from a human donor who had recovered from COVID-19. The CDR3 runs from the conserved cysteine through the conserved F or W.

CDR3 protein	V gene	J gene
CASSTTGTGNTQYF	TRBV19	TRBJ2-3
CASSKTGNYEQYF	TRBV19	TRBJ2-7
CASSLLTGLRETQYF	TRBV7-8	TRBJ2-5
CASSLQSPYNEQFF	TRBV7-2	TRBJ2-1
CASTRQGPGQPQHF	TRBV2	TRBJ1-5
CATSEGFLEHTYNEQFF	TRBV24-1	TRBJ2-1
CSADDSLYGYTF	TRBV20-1	TRBJ1-2
CASSLSATYGYTF	TRBV28	TRBJ1-2
CASSVTGLGQPQHF	TRBV2	TRBJ1-5
CASSQYRAETQYF	TRBV4-2	TRBJ2-5
CASSLAGNYGYTF	TRBV28	TRBJ1-2